The rows below give T cell receptor beta chains drawn from one sample of a study of control samples from healthy donors and cancer patients. Libraries were prepared by immunoSEQ multiplex PCR; TCRdb keeps only in-frame clonotypes and omits some of them. This repertoire shows 75,000 to 80,000 clones, roughly nine tenths found once; its top ten account for approximately 9.8%. The specimen sequenced was PBMCs. Every receptor here comes from a woman aged 50 to 60 with colorectal cancer. Each CDR3 is given with its conserved first and last residue. The D gene is left open where the match is weak. The size entry is marked missing in some rows and otherwise reads once, few, many or a size class.

j_call clone_size d_call v_call cdr3_aa cdr3_nt
TRBJ1-1 few - TRBV7-8 CASSQWAGPTEAFF TGTGCCAGCAGCCAGTGGGCAGGGCCCACTGAAGCTTTCTTT
TRBJ1-5 - - TRBV30 CASQGSSNQPQHF TGTGCCTCCCAGGGGTCGAGCAATCAGCCCCAGCATTTT
TRBJ2-3 - - TRBV7-8 CASSRGGGSTDTQYF TGTGCCAGCAGCCGAGGGGGGGGAAGCACAGATACGCAGTATTTT
TRBJ2-5 once - TRBV10-2 CASSDGGQETQYF TGCGCCAGCAGTGATGGGGGCCAAGAGACCCAGTACTTC
TRBJ2-1 once - TRBV4-1 CASSQGWGANEQFF TGCGCCAGCAGCCAAGGGTGGGGGGCAAATGAGCAGTTCTTC
TRBJ1-5 medium-sized TRBD1 TRBV5-5 CASSATGHGQPQHF TGTGCCAGCAGCGCGACAGGGCACGGTCAGCCCCAGCATTTT
TRBJ2-1 - - TRBV7-3 CASSLSGSSYNEQFF TGTGCCAGCAGCTTAAGTGGGAGCTCCTACAATGAGCAGTTCTTC
TRBJ1-2 - TRBD1 TRBV27 CASSRLLTGEGYTF TGTGCCAGCAGCCGATTACTGACAGGGGAAGGCTACACCTTC
TRBJ2-5 - TRBD1 TRBV4-3 CASSQELIRQGVETQYF TGCGCCAGCAGCCAAGAACTGATCAGACAGGGGGTAGAGACCCAGTACTTC
TRBJ1-4 once - TRBV30 CAWRGQALGTNEKLFF TGTGCCTGGAGGGGGCAGGCTCTGGGAACTAATGAAAAACTGTTTTTT
TRBJ2-2 - - TRBV7-3 CASSLLAGELFF TGTGCCAGCAGCTTACTCGCCGGGGAGCTGTTTTTT
TRBJ1-1 - - TRBV7-2 CASSLRGAGSEAFF TGTGCCAGCAGCTTAAGAGGGGCAGGGAGTGAAGCTTTCTTT
TRBJ1-2 - - TRBV28 CASSIQGQGGGYTF TGTGCCAGCAGTATCCAAGGGCAGGGCGGTGGCTACACCTTC
TRBJ2-1 - - TRBV2 CASERNTRGNEQFF TGTGCCAGCGAAAGAAACACCCGGGGCAATGAGCAGTTCTTC
TRBJ2-1 - - TRBV21-1 CASSTRGRRSFSGNEQFF TGTGCCAGCAGCACCAGGGGGAGGCGAAGCTTCTCGGGAAATGAGCAGTTCTTC
TRBJ1-1 - - TRBV4-1 CASSQDPRRVNTEAFF TGCGCCAGCAGCCAAGATCCCCGCAGGGTGAACACTGAAGCTTTCTTT
TRBJ1-6 - - TRBV6-5 CAVRPYNSPLHF TGTGCCGTCAGGCCCTATAATTCACCCCTCCACTTT
TRBJ1-6 - TRBD1 TRBV27 CASSPSGQTISGNSPLHF TGTGCCAGCAGCCCCTCGGGACAGACAATTAGCGGAAATTCACCCCTCCACTTT
TRBJ1-3 - - TRBV13 CASSSAVGTIYF TGTGCCAGCAGCTCCGCGGTTGGGACCATATATTTT
TRBJ2-1 - TRBD2 TRBV7-2 CASSSGPREGNEQFF TGTGCCAGCAGCTCCGGGCCTCGGGAGGGTAATGAGCAGTTCTTC
TRBJ2-1 - TRBD2 TRBV18 CASSPGGHEQFF TGTGCCAGCTCGCCGGGGGGGCATGAGCAGTTCTTC
TRBJ2-2 - TRBD2 TRBV9 CASSSRGGPGELFF TGTGCCAGCAGCTCCCGGGGGGGGCCCGGGGAGCTGTTTTTT
TRBJ1-6 - TRBD1 TRBV30 CAWRETGTRNNSPLHF TGTGCCTGGAGGGAGACAGGGACCCGAAATAATTCACCCCTCCACTTT
TRBJ1-4 - - TRBV7-8 CASSGPGAPKLFF TGTGCCAGCAGCGGCCCAGGGGCTCCAAAACTGTTTTTT
TRBJ1-1 - - TRBV28 CASRLYTGGAFF TGTGCCAGCAGGTTATATACGGGGGGAGCTTTCTTT
TRBJ1-1 - - TRBV16 CASSQWGVEKAFF TGTGCCAGCAGCCAATGGGGGGTGGAGAAAGCTTTCTTT
TRBJ2-5 - - TRBV2 CASGGAGETQYF TGTGCCAGCGGGGGGGCCGGGGAGACCCAGTACTTC
TRBJ2-6 - - TRBV4-2 CASSLDQRNGANVLTF TGTGCCAGCAGCCTAGATCAGAGGAATGGGGCCAACGTCCTGACTTTC
TRBJ2-1 - TRBD1 TRBV4-3 CASSRADRYNEQFF TGCGCCAGCAGCCGGGCGGACAGGTACAATGAGCAGTTCTTC
TRBJ2-2 many - TRBV12-3/TRBV12-4 CARAGNTGELFF TGTGCCAGGGCAGGGAACACCGGGGAGCTGTTTTTT
TRBJ2-5 - - TRBV25-1 CASSDRGQGETQYF TGTGCCAGCAGTGATCGGGGCCAAGGGGAGACCCAGTACTTC
TRBJ1-2 - TRBD1 TRBV6-2/TRBV6-3 CASSEDDRVYYGYTF TGTGCCAGCAGTGAGGATGACAGGGTCTACTATGGCTACACCTTC
TRBJ2-5 - - TRBV11-1 CASSLALGRGQETQYF TGTGCCAGCAGCTTAGCTCTCGGACGTGGACAAGAGACCCAGTACTTC
TRBJ2-5 - - TRBV14 CASSSTWGTQETQYF TGTGCCAGCAGCTCGACGTGGGGGACCCAAGAGACCCAGTACTTC